This T cell receptor beta chain was found in a study of cytomegalovirus exposure and HLA in healthy donors. Study in general: Ancestry clustering placed around 81% of more than 350 genotyped donors in the Caucasian-associated cluster.

V was trimmed by 1 base and J by 2 bases, leaving 12 bases between them. The CDR3 is 15 residues long. The V gene's germline CDR1 is MNHEY and CDR2 SMNVEV (reference sequence). PCR primers comprised 60 Vbeta and 13 Jbeta primers. Some clones are missing from TCRdb's copy, which holds only in-frame ones; the method was immunoSEQ multiplex PCR. The sample consists of 170,000 or so clones, 75% to 90% of them appearing once. The material sequenced was PBMCs. The rearrangement joins TRBV27 to TRBJ2-7; D is possibly TRBD2 (6 bases). This receptor was identified in a woman under 30 in good health and CMV-seronegative. Written as DNA, the CDR3 is TGTGCCAGCAGTTTATACGCGGGAAGCACCTACGAGCAGTACTTC. It specifies CASSLYAGSTYEQYF.